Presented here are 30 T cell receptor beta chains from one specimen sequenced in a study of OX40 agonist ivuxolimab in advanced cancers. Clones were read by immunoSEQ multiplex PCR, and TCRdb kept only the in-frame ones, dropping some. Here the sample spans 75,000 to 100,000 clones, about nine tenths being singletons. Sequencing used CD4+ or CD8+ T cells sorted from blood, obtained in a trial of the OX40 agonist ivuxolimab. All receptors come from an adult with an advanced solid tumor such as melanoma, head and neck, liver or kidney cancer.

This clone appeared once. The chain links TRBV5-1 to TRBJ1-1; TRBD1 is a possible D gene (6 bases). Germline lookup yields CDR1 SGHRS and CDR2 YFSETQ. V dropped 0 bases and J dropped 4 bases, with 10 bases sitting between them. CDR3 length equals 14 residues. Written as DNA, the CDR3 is TGCGCCAGCAGCTTGGGTAACAGGGTCACTGAAGCTTTCTTT. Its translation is CASSLGNRVTEAFF.

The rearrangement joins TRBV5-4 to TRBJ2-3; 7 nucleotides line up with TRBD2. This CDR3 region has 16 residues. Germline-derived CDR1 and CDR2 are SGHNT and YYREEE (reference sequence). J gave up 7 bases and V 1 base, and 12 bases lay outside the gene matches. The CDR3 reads CASSLSERGPSHTQYF. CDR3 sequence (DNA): TGTGCCAGCAGCTTGTCGGAGCGGGGCCCCTCTCATACGCAGTATTTT.

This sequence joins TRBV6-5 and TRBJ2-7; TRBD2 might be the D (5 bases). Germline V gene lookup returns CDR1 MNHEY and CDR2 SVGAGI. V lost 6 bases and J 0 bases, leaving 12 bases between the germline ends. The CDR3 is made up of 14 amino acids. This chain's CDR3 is CASSLSGNSYEQYF. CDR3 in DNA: TGTGCCAGCAGCCTCAGCGGAAACTCCTACGAGCAGTACTTC.

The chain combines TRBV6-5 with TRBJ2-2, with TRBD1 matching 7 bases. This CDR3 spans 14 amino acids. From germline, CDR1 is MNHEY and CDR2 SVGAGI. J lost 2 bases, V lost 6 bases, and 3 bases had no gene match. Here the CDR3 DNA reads TGTGCCAGCAGGGGGGACAGAAACACCGGGGAGCTGTTTTTT. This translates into CASRGDRNTGELFF.

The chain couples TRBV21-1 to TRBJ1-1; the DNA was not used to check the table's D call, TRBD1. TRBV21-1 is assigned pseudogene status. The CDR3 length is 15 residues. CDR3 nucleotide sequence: TGTGCCAGCAGCAACAGGGGGCAGGTTGGCACTGAAGCTTTCTTT. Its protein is CASSNRGQVGTEAFF.

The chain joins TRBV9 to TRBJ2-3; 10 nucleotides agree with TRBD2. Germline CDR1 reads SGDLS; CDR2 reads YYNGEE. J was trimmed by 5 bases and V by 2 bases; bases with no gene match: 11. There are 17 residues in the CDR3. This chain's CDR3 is CASSVSGTSAEGDTQYF. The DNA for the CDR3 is TGTGCCAGCAGCGTCTCCGGGACTAGCGCCGAGGGAGATACGCAGTATTTT.

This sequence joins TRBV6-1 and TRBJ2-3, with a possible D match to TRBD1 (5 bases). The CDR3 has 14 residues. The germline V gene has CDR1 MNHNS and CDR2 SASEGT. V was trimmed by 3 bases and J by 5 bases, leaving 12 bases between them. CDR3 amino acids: CASSDRSRGDTQYF. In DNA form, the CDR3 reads TGTGCCAGCAGTGACCGGTCTAGGGGAGATACGCAGTATTTT.

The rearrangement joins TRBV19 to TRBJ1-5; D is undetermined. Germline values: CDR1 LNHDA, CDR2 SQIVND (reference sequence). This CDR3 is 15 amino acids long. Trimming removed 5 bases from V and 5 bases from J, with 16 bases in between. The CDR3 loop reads CASSLNGFGDQPQHF. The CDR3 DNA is TGTGCCAGTAGTCTTAACGGGTTCGGGGATCAGCCCCAGCATTTT.

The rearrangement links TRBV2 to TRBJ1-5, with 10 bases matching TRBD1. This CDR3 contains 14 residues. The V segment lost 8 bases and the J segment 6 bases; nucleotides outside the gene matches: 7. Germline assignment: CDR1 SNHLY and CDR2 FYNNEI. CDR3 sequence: CASEGQGMGQPQHF. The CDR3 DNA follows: TGTGCCAGCGAGGGACAGGGGATGGGTCAGCCCCAGCATTTT.

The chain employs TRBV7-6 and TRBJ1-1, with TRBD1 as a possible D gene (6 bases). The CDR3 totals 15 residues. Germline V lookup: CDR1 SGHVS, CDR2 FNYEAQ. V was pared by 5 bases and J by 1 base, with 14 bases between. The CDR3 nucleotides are TGTGCCAGCAGCACGTCGAGGGGGAGGAACACTGAAGCTTTCTTT. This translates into CASSTSRGRNTEAFF.

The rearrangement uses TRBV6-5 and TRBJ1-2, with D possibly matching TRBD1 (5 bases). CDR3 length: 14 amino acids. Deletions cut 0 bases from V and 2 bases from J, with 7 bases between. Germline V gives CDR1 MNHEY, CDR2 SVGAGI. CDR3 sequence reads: CASSYSGENYGYTF. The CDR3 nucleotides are TGTGCCAGCAGTTACTCGGGGGAAAACTATGGCTACACCTTC.

In DNA, the CDR3 is TGTGCCAGCAGCTTAAATTACAATGAGCAGTTCTTC. Translation gives CASSLNYNEQFF. The chain links TRBV13 to TRBJ2-1; D gene uncertain. The germline V and J ends were trimmed by 2 bases and 4 bases, with 3 bases remaining between them. The CDR3 spans 12 residues. The germline gives CDR1 PRHDT, CDR2 FYEKMQ (reference sequence).

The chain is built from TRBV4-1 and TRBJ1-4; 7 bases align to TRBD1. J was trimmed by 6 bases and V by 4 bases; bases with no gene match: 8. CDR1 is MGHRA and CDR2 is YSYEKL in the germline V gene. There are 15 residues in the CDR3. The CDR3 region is CASSRRPGQDEKLFF. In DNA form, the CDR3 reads TGCGCCAGCAGCCGACGCCCCGGACAGGATGAAAAACTGTTTTTT.

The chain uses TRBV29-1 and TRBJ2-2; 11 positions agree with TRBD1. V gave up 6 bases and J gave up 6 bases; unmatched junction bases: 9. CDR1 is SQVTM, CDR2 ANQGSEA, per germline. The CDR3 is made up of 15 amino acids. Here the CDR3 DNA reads TGCAGCGTAACTAGGACAGGGGGCGGTCCCGGGGAGCTGTTTTTT. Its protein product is CSVTRTGGGPGELFF.

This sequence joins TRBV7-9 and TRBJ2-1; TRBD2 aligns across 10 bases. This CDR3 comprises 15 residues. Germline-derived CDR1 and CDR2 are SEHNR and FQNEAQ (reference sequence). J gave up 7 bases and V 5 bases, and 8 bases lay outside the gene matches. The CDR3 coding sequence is TGTGCCAGCAGCCACGCTAGCGGGAGTTATAATGAGCAGTTCTTC. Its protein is CASSHASGSYNEQFF.

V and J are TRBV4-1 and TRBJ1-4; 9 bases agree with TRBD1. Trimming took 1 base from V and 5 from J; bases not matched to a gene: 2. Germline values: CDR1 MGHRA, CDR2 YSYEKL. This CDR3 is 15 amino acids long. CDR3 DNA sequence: TGCGCCAGCAGCCAAGCCGGGACAGGGAATGAAAAACTGTTTTTT. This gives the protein CASSQAGTGNEKLFF.

DNA for the CDR3: TGTGCCAGCAGCCATGGGCCCCAGGGGCTACGGGGTGGCTACACCTTC. Residues: CASSHGPQGLRGGYTF. V gene TRBV5-5 combines with J gene TRBJ1-2; maybe TRBD1 (6 bases). The V end lost 4 bases, the J end lost 7 bases, and 23 bases lay between the germline ends. The CDR3 is 16 amino acids. The germline V gene encodes CDR1 SGHKS and CDR2 YYEKEE (reference sequence). The full variable domain, with the rest looked up from reference TRBV5-5 and TRBJ1-2, is DAGVTQSPTHLIKTRGQQVTLRCSPISGHKSVSWYQQVLGQGPQFIFQYYEKEERGRGNFPDRFSARQFPNYSSELNVNALLLGDSALYLCASSHGPQGLRGGYTFGSGTRLTVV.

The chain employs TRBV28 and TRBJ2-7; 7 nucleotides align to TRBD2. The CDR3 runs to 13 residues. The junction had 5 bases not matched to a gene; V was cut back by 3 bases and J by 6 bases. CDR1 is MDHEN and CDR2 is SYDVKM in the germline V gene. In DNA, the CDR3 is TGTGCCAGCAGTTTGGGGGGGGACGGCGAGCAGTACGTC. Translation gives CASSLGGDGEQYV.

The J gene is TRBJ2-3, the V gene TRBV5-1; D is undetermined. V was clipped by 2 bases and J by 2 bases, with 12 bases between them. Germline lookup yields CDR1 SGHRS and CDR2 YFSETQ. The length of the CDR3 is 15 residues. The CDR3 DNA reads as TGCGCCAGCAGCTTAGGGTATATTGACACAGATACGCAGTATTTT. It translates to CASSLGYIDTDTQYF. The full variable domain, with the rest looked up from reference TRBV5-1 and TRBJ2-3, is KAGVTQTPRYLIKTRGQQVTLSCSPISGHRSVSWYQQTPGQGLQFLFEYFSETQRNKGNFPGRFSGRQFSNSRSEMNVSTLELGDSALYLCASSLGYIDTDTQYFGPGTRLTVL.

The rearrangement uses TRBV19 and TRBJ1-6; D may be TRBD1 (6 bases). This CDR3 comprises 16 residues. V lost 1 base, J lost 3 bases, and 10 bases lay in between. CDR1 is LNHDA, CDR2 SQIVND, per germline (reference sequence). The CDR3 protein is CASSIGGHDYNSPLHF. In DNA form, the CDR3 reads TGTGCCAGTAGTATAGGGGGACACGACTATAATTCACCCCTCCACTTT.

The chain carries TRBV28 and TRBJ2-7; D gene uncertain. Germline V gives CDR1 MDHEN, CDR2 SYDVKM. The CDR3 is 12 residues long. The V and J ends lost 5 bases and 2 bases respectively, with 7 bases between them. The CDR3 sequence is CASSPLPYEQYF. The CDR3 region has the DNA TGTGCCAGCAGTCCCCTCCCCTACGAGCAGTACTTC.

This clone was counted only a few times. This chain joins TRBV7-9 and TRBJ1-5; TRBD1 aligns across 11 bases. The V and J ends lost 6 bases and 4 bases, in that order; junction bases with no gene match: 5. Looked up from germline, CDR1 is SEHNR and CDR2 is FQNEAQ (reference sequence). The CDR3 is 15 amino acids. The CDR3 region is CASSSGTGGNQPQHF. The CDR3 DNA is TGTGCCAGCAGTTCCGGGACAGGGGGTAATCAGCCCCAGCATTTT.

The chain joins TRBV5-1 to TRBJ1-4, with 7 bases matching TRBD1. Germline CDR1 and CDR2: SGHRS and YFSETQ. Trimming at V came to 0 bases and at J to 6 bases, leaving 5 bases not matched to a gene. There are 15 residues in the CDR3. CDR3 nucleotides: TGCGCCAGCAGCTTGGAAGACAGGGTGGATGAAAAACTGTTTTTT. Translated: CASSLEDRVDEKLFF.

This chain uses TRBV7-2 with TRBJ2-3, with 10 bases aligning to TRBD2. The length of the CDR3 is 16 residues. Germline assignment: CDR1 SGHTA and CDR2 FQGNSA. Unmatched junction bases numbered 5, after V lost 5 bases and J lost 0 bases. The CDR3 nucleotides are TGTGCCAGCAGCATGCTAGCGGGGGCTAGCACAGATACGCAGTATTTT. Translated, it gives CASSMLAGASTDTQYF.

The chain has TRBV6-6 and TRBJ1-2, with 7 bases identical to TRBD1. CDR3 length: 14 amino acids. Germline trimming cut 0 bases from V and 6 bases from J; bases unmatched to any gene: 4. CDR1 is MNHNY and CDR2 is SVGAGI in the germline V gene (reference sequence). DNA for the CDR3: TGTGCCAGCAGTTACTCAGAAGGGGGCAATGGCTACACCTTC. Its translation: CASSYSEGGNGYTF.

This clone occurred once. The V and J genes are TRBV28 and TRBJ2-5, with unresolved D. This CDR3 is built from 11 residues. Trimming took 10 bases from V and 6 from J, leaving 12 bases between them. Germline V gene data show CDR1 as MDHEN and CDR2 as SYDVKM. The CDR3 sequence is CATGPGQTQYF. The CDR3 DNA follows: TGTGCCACCGGGCCTGGCCAGACCCAGTACTTC.

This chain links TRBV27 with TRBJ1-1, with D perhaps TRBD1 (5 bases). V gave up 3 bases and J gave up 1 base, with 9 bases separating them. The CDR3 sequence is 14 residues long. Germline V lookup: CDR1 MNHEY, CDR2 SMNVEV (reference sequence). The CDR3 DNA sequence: TGTGCCAGCAGTTTGGGGCAGAAGAACACTGAAGCTTTCTTT. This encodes CASSLGQKNTEAFF.

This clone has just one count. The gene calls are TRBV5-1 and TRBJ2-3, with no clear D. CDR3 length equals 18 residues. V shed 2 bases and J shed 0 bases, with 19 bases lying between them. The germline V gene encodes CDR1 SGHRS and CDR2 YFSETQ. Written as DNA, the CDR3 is TGCGCCAGCAGCTTTAACCCGAATGGAGCCCTGAGCACAGATACGCAGTATTTT. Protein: CASSFNPNGALSTDTQYF.

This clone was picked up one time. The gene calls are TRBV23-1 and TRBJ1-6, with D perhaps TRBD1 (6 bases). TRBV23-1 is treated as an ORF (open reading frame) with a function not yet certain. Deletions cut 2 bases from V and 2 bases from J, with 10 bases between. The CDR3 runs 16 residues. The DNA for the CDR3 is TGCGCCAGCAGTCAAGTCTGGACAGCCTATAATTCACCCCTCCACTTT. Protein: CASSQVWTAYNSPLHF.

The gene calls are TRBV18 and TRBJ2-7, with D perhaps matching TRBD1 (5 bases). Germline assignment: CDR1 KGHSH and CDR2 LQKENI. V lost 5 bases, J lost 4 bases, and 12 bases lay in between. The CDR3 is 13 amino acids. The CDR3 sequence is CASSEEQEYEQYF. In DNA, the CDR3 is TGTGCCAGCTCAGAAGAACAGGAATACGAGCAGTACTTC.